The clone carrying this T cell receptor (beta chain) has a single count. Antigen: not known. Unmatched junction bases numbered 17, after V lost 10 bases and J lost 0 bases. The CDR3 totals 18 residues. Per germline, CDR1 SNHLY and CDR2 FYNNEI. Each CDR3 protein gets one entry after TCRdb re-called the 5' RACE reads with MiXCR. The sample yields a few hundred thousand distinct CDR3 sequences, around 7.3% seen once. The sample belongs to a study of T cells after yellow fever vaccination. On the study more broadly: The authors prepared low-cell-number fractions using SMART-Seq v4 Ultra Low Input. The study's findings and limits: A weaker secondary response peaked on day 5, the primary on day 15.

Sequences were derived from PBMCs, sampled roughly 45 days after the first yellow fever vaccination. The gene calls are TRBV2 and TRBJ2-1; 8 bases align to TRBD1. The clonotype originates from a man between 18 and 35 years old who received the YFV17D yellow fever vaccine. This chain's CDR3 is CAICFFGQGPGSYNEQFF. CDR3 bases: TGTGCCATCTGTTTTTTTGGACAGGGCCCGGGCTCCTACAATGAGCAGTTCTTC.